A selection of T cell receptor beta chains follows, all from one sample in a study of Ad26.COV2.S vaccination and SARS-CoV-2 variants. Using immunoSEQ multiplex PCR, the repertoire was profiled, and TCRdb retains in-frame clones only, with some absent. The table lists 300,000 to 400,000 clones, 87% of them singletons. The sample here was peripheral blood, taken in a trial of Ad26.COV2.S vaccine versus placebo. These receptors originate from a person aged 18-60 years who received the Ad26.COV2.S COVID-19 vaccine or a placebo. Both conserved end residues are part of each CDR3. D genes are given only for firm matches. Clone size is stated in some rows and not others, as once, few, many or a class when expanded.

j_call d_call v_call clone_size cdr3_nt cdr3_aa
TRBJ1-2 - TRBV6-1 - TGTGCCAGCAGTGATGGGCCCGCTAACTATGGCTACACCTTC CASSDGPANYGYTF
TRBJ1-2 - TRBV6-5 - TGTGCCAGCAGTAACAGGGTTGGCTATGGCTACACCTTC CASSNRVGYGYTF
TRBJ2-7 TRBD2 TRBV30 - TGTGCCTGGAGACCGGGACTAGCGGTCGACGAGCAGTACTTC CAWRPGLAVDEQYF
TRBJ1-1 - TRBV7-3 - TGTGCCAGCAGCAAAACAGCTGGGGGCTACACTGAAGCTTTCTTT CASSKTAGGYTEAFF
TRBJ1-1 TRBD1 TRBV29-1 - TGCAGCGCGGGACAGGGAGACACTGAAGCTTTCTTT CSAGQGDTEAFF
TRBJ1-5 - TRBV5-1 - TGCGCCAGCAGCCGGGTTGGAAATCAGCCCCAGCATTTT CASSRVGNQPQHF
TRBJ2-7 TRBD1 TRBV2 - TGTGCCAGCAGTGAACCCCCGGGACAGAGAGCCTACGAGCAGTACTTC CASSEPPGQRAYEQYF
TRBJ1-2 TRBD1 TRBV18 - TGTGCCAGCTCACCAGCCCGGACAGGGGATGGCTACACCTTC CASSPARTGDGYTF
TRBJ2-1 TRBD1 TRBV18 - TGTGCCAGCTCTCGACGGATACCCGGACAGGGGGCATCCTACAATGAGCAGTTCTTC CASSRRIPGQGASYNEQFF
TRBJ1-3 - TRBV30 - TGTGCCTGGAGTAGGGTAACCGCTGGAAACACCATATATTTT CAWSRVTAGNTIYF
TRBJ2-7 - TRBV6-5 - TGTGCCAGCAGTTCTACCGGGAATTCCTACGAGCAGTACTTC CASSSTGNSYEQYF
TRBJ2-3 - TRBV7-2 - TGTGCCAGCAGCTTACTCCGGGGGCGTAGAGATACGCAGTATTTT CASSLLRGRRDTQYF
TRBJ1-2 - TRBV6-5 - TGTGCCAGCAGTTACGGGCGGGGGAATGGCTACACCTTC CASSYGRGNGYTF
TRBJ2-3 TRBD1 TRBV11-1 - TGTGCCAGCAGCTTGACAGGGGACACAGATACGCAGTATTTT CASSLTGDTDTQYF
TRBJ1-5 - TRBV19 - TGTGCCAGTAGTTTAGCAGGAGGTCGGAATCAGCCCCAGCATTTT CASSLAGGRNQPQHF
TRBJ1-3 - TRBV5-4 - TGTGCCAGCAGTCATGACACCAGCTCTGGAAACACCATATATTTT CASSHDTSSGNTIYF
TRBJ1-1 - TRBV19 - TGTGCCAGTAGTATAGATTTGACAAAATCCAACACTGAAGCTTTCTTT CASSIDLTKSNTEAFF
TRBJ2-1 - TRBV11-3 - TGTGCCAGCAGCTTAGAACAGACTAATGAGCAGTTCTTC CASSLEQTNEQFF
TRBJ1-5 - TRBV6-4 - TGTGCCTCGGTGTCCCAGCATTTT CASVSQHF
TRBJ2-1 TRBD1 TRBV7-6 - TGTGCCAGCAGCTCGTGGACAGGCAAATCCTACAATGAGCAGTTCTTC CASSSWTGKSYNEQFF
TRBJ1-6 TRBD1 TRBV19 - TGTGCCAGTAATGGAGGGACAGGGCGGAATTCACCCCTCCACTTT CASNGGTGRNSPLHF
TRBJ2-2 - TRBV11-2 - TGTGCCAGCAGCTTCTCGCAGGGGCGAACCGGGGAGCTGTTTTTT CASSFSQGRTGELFF
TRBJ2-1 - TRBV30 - TGTGCCTGGAGTACGTCTCGAGACAATGAGCAGTTCTTC CAWSTSRDNEQFF
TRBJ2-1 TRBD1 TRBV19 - TGTGCCAGTAGTGTGACAGGGGGCTCCTACAATGAGCAGTTCTTC CASSVTGGSYNEQFF
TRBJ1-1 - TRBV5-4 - TGTGCCAGCAGCATCCCCAAACAAGGGAACACTGAAGCTTTCTTT CASSIPKQGNTEAFF
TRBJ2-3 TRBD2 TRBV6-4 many TGTGCCAGCAGTGATTCAACTAGCGGGGGTCCAGATACGCAGTATTTT CASSDSTSGGPDTQYF
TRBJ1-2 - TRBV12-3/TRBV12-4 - TGTGCCAGCGGAAAGACAGGAAACTATGGCTACACCTTC CASGKTGNYGYTF
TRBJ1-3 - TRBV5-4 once TGTGCCAGCAGCTTGGGACAGGGAAACACCATATATTTT CASSLGQGNTIYF
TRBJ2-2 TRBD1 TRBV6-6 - TGTGCCAGCAGTTCCTTCGGGACAGTATACACCGGGGAGCTGTTTTTT CASSSFGTVYTGELFF
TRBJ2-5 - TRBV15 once TGTGCCACCAGCAGAGATAGAGCTGAGACCCAGTACTTC CATSRDRAETQYF
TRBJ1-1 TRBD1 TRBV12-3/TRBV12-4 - TGTGCCAGCAGTCTCCGACAGGGCGAAGCTTTCTTT CASSLRQGEAFF
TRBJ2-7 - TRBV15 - TGTGCCACCAGCAGAGAGTCACCCTACGAGCAGTACTTC CATSRESPYEQYF
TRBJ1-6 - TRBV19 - TGTGCCAGTAGTCCTTCCCCCTATGGTAATTCACCCCTCCACTTT CASSPSPYGNSPLHF
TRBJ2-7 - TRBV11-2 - TGTGCCAGCAGCTTAGGTGGAGGCGTCTACGAGCAGTACTTC CASSLGGGVYEQYF
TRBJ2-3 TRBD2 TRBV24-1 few TGTGCCACCAGTGATGCCCTAGCGGGGGGGGCGCAGTATTTT CATSDALAGGAQYF
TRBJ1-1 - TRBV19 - TGTGCCAGTAGTATGTCCTCAAACACTGAAGCTTTCTTT CASSMSSNTEAFF
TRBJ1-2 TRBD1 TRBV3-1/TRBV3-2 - TGTGCCAGCAGCCCGGACAGGGGATCGTTTGGGGGCTACACCTTC CASSPDRGSFGGYTF
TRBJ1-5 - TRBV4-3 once TGCGCCAGCAGCCAAGAAAGGGGGGGATCAAATCAGCCCCAGCATTTT CASSQERGGSNQPQHF
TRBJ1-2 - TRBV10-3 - TGTGCCATCAGTGAGTACAGGTCGGATGGCTACACCTTC CAISEYRSDGYTF
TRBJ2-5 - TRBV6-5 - TGTGCCAGCAGCCCCCCGAGTAGCGGCCAAGAGACCCAGTACTTC CASSPPSSGQETQYF
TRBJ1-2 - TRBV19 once TGTGCCAGTAGTGTCCCGGGCGGAGGCTACACCTTC CASSVPGGGYTF
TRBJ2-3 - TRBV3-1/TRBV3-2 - TGTGCCAGCAGCTCATTTGGGGATACGCAGTATTTT CASSSFGDTQYF
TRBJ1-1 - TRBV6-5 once TGTGCCAGCGGACAACTGAACACTGAAGCTTTCTTT CASGQLNTEAFF
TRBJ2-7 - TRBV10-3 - TGTGCCATCAGTGAGCCCCGGGCGAGCTCCTACGAGCAGTACTTC CAISEPRASSYEQYF
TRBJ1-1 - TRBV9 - TGTGCCAGCAGCCCAGCGGCAGCGAACACTGAAGCTTTCTTT CASSPAAANTEAFF
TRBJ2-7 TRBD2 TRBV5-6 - TGTGCCAGCAGCTTGGGGCGGGGGTCGTTTCTCTACTTC CASSLGRGSFLYF
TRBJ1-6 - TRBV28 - TGTGCCAGCAGTCCGCCAGTCCGTGATTCACCCCTCCACTTT CASSPPVRDSPLHF
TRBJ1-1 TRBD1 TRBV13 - TGTGCCAGCAGCCGCGGGGACAGGGGGCTGAACACTGAAGCTTTCTTT CASSRGDRGLNTEAFF
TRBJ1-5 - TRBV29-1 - TGCAGCGTTGAAGTCGCAGGGGCCGGCAATCAGCCCCAGCATTTT CSVEVAGAGNQPQHF
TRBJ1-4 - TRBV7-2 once TGTGCCAGCAGCTTAGGCCGGGGAAATGAAAAACTGTTTTTT CASSLGRGNEKLFF
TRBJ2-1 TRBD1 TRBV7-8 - TGTGCCAGCAGCGTCAGGAGGACAGGGGGCGTGTGGAATGAGCAGTTCTTC CASSVRRTGGVWNEQFF
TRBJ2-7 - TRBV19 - TGTGCCAGTAGTATCCAGGGGTGGAACGAGCAGTACTTC CASSIQGWNEQYF
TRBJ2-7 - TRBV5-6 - TGTGCCAGCAGCTTTCGGCCGGACGAGCAGTACTTC CASSFRPDEQYF
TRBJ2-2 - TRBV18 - TGTGCCAGCTCACCACTCGTGGGGACCGGGGAGCTGTTTTTT CASSPLVGTGELFF
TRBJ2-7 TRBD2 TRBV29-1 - TGCAGCGTTGAAGCCATAGCGGGGGATTTCTACGAGCAGTACTTC CSVEAIAGDFYEQYF
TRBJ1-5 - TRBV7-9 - TGTGCCAGCAGCTTAGGGGCGAATCAGCCCCAGCATTTT CASSLGANQPQHF
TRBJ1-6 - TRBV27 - TGTGCCAGCAGTTTCGAGGCCTATAATTCACCCCTCCACTTT CASSFEAYNSPLHF
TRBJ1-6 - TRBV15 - TGTGCCACCAGCAGGGCAACAGGCAATTCACCCCTCCACTTT CATSRATGNSPLHF
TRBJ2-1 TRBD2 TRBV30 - TGTGCCTGGAACTCGCTTCTTGCGGGGGGGCGGAATGAGCAGTTCTTC CAWNSLLAGGRNEQFF